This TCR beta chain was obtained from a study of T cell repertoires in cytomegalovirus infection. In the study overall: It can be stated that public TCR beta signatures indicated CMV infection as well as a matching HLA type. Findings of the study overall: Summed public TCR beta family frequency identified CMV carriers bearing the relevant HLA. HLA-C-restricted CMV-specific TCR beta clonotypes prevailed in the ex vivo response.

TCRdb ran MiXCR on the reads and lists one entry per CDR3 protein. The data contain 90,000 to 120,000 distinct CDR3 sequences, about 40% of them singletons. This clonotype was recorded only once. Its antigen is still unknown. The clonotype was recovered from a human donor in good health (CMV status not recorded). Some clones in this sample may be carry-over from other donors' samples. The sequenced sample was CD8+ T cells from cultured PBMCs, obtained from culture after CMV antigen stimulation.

The CDR3 here is CASSLGSPNEQFF. The CDR3 nucleotides read TGTGCCAGCAGCTTGGGTTCGCCCAATGAGCAGTTCTTC. The chain links TRBV5-6 to TRBJ2-1; D remains ambiguous. From germline, CDR1 is SGHDT and CDR2 YYEEEE. V shed 0 bases and J shed 6 bases, with 7 bases lying between them. The CDR3 spans 13 residues.